This TCR beta chain was identified in a study of Graves' ophthalmopathy and Graves' hyperthyroidism. Overall study: Hyperthyroidism was classified as stable if no ophthalmopathy occurred within 18 months of follow-up. Overall study results and limits: Discriminating ophthalmopathy from stable hyperthyroidism, a 13-signature model attained a sensitivity of 85% to 90% and a specificity of approximately 77%.

A word on this clonotype: The antigen is not known.

The hyperthyroidism patients had a new diagnosis of under 2 months' duration and were aged 18 to 65. Pregnancy or lactation, uncontrolled infections and other autoimmune diseases were grounds for excluding patients. The authors amplified TCR beta CDR3 regions, and they did so from RNA transcripts for repertoire sequencing. The authors performed first-round RT-PCR with HTBI primers and then a second-round multiplex PCR. TCRdb reprocessed the multiplex PCR reads with MiXCR, giving one entry per CDR3 protein. The sample has around 1.1 million distinct CDR3 sequences; about 35% are singletons. From germline, CDR1 is SGHTA and CDR2 FQGNSA. V was clipped by 10 bases and J by 6 bases; unmatched bases: 7. The CDR3 covers 13 residues.

The chain is built from TRBV7-2 and TRBJ2-7, with 12 bases identical to TRBD1. Sequencing used peripheral blood or thyroid tissue (not recorded which). This receptor was obtained from an adult man with Graves' hyperthyroidism. Here the CDR3 reads CAIGPGQGAEQYF. CDR3 coding DNA: TGTGCCATCGGGCCGGGACAGGGGGCCGAGCAGTACTTC.